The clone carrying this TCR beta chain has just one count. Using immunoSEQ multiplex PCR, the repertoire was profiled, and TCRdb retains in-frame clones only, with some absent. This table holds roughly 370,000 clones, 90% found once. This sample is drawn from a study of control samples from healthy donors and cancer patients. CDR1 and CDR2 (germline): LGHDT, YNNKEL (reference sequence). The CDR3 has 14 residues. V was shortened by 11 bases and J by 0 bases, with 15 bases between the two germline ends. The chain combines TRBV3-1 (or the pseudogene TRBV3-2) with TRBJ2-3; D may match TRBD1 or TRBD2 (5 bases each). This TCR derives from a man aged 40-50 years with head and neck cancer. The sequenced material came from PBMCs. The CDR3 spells CALGATWSTDTQYF. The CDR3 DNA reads TGTGCCCTCGGGGCGACGTGGAGCACAGATACGCAGTATTTT.